The 24 T cell receptor beta chains presented below share a single source sample, sequenced in a study of shared clonotypes between healthy human individuals. Only in-frame clones appear in the TCRdb table, and some are missing; sequencing was by immunoSEQ multiplex PCR. The table includes under 2,500,000 clones, approximately 94% detected once. The sample consisted of naive CD4+ T cells sorted from blood. Subset in this sample: CD45RA+ positively selected. The origin of the receptors is a young man in good health.

The chain joins TRBV18 to TRBJ1-6; a possible D gene is TRBD1 (5 bases). V was pared by 3 bases and J by 7 bases, with 13 bases between. Germline CDR1 reads KGHSH; CDR2 reads LQKENI. The CDR3 sequence is 15 residues long. This CDR3 reads CASSPRSSGNSPLHF. CDR3 coding DNA: TGTGCCAGCTCACCCCGATCGTCAGGGAATTCACCCCTCCACTTT.

The count of this clone is one. This chain links TRBV2 with TRBJ2-2; TRBD1 aligns across 9 bases. There are 16 residues in the CDR3. The V and J ends lost 6 bases and 4 bases, in that order; junction bases with no gene match: 9. CDR1 and CDR2 (germline): SNHLY, FYNNEI. CDR3 in DNA: TGTGCCAGCAGAGGGGACAGGGTTGGGCGCACCGGGGAGCTGTTTTTT. Translated, it gives CASRGDRVGRTGELFF.

V and J are TRBV5-1 and TRBJ2-3, with D unclear. Germline CDR1 SGHRS, CDR2 YFSETQ. Trimming removed 3 bases at V and 0 bases at J, with 8 bases between. CDR3 length: 14 residues. The CDR3 sequence: CASSSPPSTDTQYF. The CDR3 region has the DNA TGCGCCAGCAGCTCGCCGCCTAGCACAGATACGCAGTATTTT.

The V and J genes are TRBV2 and TRBJ1-2; D not resolved. The CDR3 consists of 11 residues. The V gene lost 4 bases and the J gene lost 10 bases, with 10 bases spanning the gap. Germline V lookup: CDR1 SNHLY, CDR2 FYNNEI. The CDR3 protein is CASSAAADYTF. DNA for the CDR3: TGTGCCAGCAGTGCGGCAGCCGACTACACCTTC.

The chain recombines TRBV19 with TRBJ2-7; D possibly corresponds to TRBD1 (6 bases). The CDR3 runs to 13 residues. Trimming left V 1 base short and J 6 bases short, with 10 bases between. Germline CDR1 is LNHDA and CDR2 is SQIVND (reference sequence). The CDR3 DNA reads as TGTGCCAGTAGTATAGCAGGGGCGGGCGAGCAGTACTTC. Protein sequence: CASSIAGAGEQYF.

CDR3 in amino acids: CARSLVQLHSPLHF. The CDR3 DNA is TGTGCCAGAAGCTTGGTACAATTACACTCACCCCTCCACTTT. The chain is built from TRBV5-3 and TRBJ1-6, with no clear D. TRBV5-3 falls under the ORF class, with uncertain function. The V end lost 0 bases, the J end lost 10 bases, and 11 bases lay between the germline ends. The CDR3 is made up of 14 amino acids.

The CDR3 reads CASSSRDYPGENSPLHF. The CDR3, as DNA: TGTGCCAGCAGCTCCCGAGACTATCCGGGAGAAAATTCACCCCTCCACTTT. The chain employs TRBV7-9 and TRBJ1-6; unclear D gene. V lost 4 bases and J 7 bases, leaving 20 bases between the germline ends. The CDR3 has 17 residues. Germline V gene data show CDR1 as SEHNR and CDR2 as FQNEAQ (reference sequence).

V and J are TRBV13 and TRBJ2-5, with a possible D match to TRBD1 (6 bases). The CDR3 loop spans 17 amino acids. Trimming pared 4 bases from V and 4 bases from J, leaving 22 bases between. Germline CDR1 is PRHDT and CDR2 is FYEKMQ (reference sequence). As DNA, the CDR3 is TGTGCCAGCAGCTCCACCACGTATGACAGGCTCGGAGAGACCCAGTACTTC. Protein: CASSSTTYDRLGETQYF.

This clone appeared once. The chain employs TRBV29-1 and TRBJ1-1; TRBD1 might be the D (6 bases). The V end was cut by 8 bases, the J end by 1 base, with 17 bases between. Per germline, CDR1 SQVTM and CDR2 ANQGSEA. The CDR3 has 14 residues. Here the CDR3 reads CSTSTGNGNTEAFF. CDR3 coding DNA: TGCAGCACCTCAACAGGGAACGGGAACACTGAAGCTTTCTTT.

V usage is TRBV11-2 and J usage is TRBJ2-2, with 12 nucleotides matching TRBD1. Per germline, CDR1 SGHAT and CDR2 FQNNGV. V lost 11 bases to trimming and J lost 7 bases; unmatched junction nucleotides: 11. This CDR3 is 15 amino acids long. CDR3: CASKRGQGAFGELFF. Here the CDR3 DNA reads TGTGCCTCTAAAAGGGGACAGGGGGCGTTCGGGGAGCTGTTTTTT.

The gene calls are TRBV6-6 and TRBJ2-7, with 7 bases aligning to TRBD1. The CDR3 totals 16 residues. Germline assignment: CDR1 MNHNY and CDR2 SVGAGI (reference sequence). V shed 0 bases and J 3 bases; nucleotides not matched to a gene: 8. The CDR3 reads CASSYSRPGQLYEQYF. Written as DNA, the CDR3 is TGTGCCAGCAGTTACTCGAGGCCGGGACAGCTCTACGAGCAGTACTTC.

The chain employs TRBV7-8 and TRBJ2-7; D gene uncertain. Trimming pared 4 bases from V and 0 bases from J, leaving 10 bases between. In germline, CDR1 is SGHVS, CDR2 FQNEAQ. CDR3 size: 14 residues. CDR3 bases: TGTGCCAGCAGCTCAGCCTATAGCTCCTACGAGCAGTACTTC. Protein: CASSSAYSSYEQYF.

Points on this clone: The sample has other DNA sequences that encode this CDR3 too. The V call is TRBV28, the J call TRBJ2-7; no clear D. V dropped 6 bases and J dropped 4 bases, with 7 bases sitting between them. CDR3 length: 11 residues. Germline V gene sequence: CDR1 MDHEN, CDR2 SYDVKM. CDR3 bases: TGTGCCAGCAGCCCGAGATACGAGCAGTACTTC. The encoded protein is CASSPRYEQYF.

CDR3 loop: CASTGEGGGQPQHF. The CDR3 coding sequence is TGTGCCAGCACCGGAGAGGGGGGTGGTCAGCCCCAGCATTTT. The rearrangement joins TRBV6-5 to TRBJ1-5; a possible D gene is TRBD1 (6 bases). Germline CDR1 MNHEY, CDR2 SVGAGI. The CDR3 extends over 14 amino acids. The V end lost 7 bases, the J end lost 6 bases, and 16 bases lay between the germline ends.

With respect to this clone: Other nucleotide sequences in the sample specify the same CDR3. The genes are TRBV5-1 and TRBJ2-3; maybe TRBD2 (6 bases). The germline V and J ends were trimmed by 4 bases and 0 bases, with 9 bases remaining between them. CDR3 length: 14 residues. Germline V gene sequence: CDR1 SGHRS, CDR2 YFSETQ. DNA for the CDR3: TGCGCCAGCAGCCCGGGGGACAGCACAGATACGCAGTATTTT. It codes for CASSPGDSTDTQYF. The variable domain in full, completed from reference TRBV5-1 and TRBJ2-3, reads KAGVTQTPRYLIKTRGQQVTLSCSPISGHRSVSWYQQTPGQGLQFLFEYFSETQRNKGNFPGRFSGRQFSNSRSEMNVSTLELGDSALYLCASSPGDSTDTQYFGPGTRLTVL.

This chain connects TRBV6-5 to TRBJ1-6, with 7 bases matching TRBD1. In germline, CDR1 is MNHEY, CDR2 SVGAGI. CDR3 length: 14 amino acids. Trimming at V came to 7 bases and at J to 10 bases, leaving 10 bases not matched to a gene. The CDR3: CASNTRQGGSPLHF. The CDR3 region has the DNA TGTGCCAGCAATACACGACAGGGTGGGTCACCCCTCCACTTT.

The chain carries TRBV20-1 and TRBJ1-1; no reliable D call. The CDR3 is made up of 11 amino acids. Per the germline V gene, CDR1 is DFQATT and CDR2 is SNEGSKA (reference sequence). Trimming removed 6 bases from V and 1 base from J, with 6 bases in between. The CDR3 DNA sequence: TGCAGTGCGGTGACGAACACTGAAGCTTTCTTT. This codes for CSAVTNTEAFF.

The rearrangement uses TRBV4-1 and TRBJ1-2, with D unclear. The CDR3 consists of 16 residues. V was cut by 0 bases and J by 5 bases, with 16 bases left in between. CDR1 and CDR2 (germline): MGHRA, YSYEKL. The CDR3 region is CASSQEETSVVYGYTF. CDR3 in DNA: TGCGCCAGCAGCCAAGAAGAGACCTCTGTGGTGTATGGCTACACCTTC.

CDR3 nucleotide sequence: TGCGCCAGCAGCCAACCAGGGCGGGGGACAGCCTCCTACGAGCAGTACTTC. It translates to CASSQPGRGTASYEQYF. V and J are TRBV4-1 and TRBJ2-7; D may be TRBD1 or TRBD2 (7 bases each). V was trimmed by 2 bases and J by 0 bases, leaving 17 bases between them. The CDR3 is 17 amino acids. Per the germline V gene, CDR1 is MGHRA and CDR2 is YSYEKL.

The V and J genes are TRBV2 and TRBJ1-1, with D possibly matching TRBD1 (5 bases). The V and J ends lost 7 bases and 3 bases respectively, with 15 bases between them. The CDR3 is made up of 14 amino acids. Germline V gene data show CDR1 as SNHLY and CDR2 as FYNNEI. In DNA form, the CDR3 reads TGTGCCAGCATCCCTGACAGACCCGACACTGAAGCTTTCTTT. As protein: CASIPDRPDTEAFF.

V and J are TRBV18 and TRBJ1-1, with TRBD1 matching over 7 bases. V dropped 1 base and J dropped 4; count of bases not matched to a gene: 6. Germline CDR1 KGHSH, CDR2 LQKENI. The CDR3 runs to 15 residues. The CDR3 region has the DNA TGTGCCAGCTCACCACAAAGACAGGGAGGCACTGAAGCTTTCTTT. Amino acid sequence: CASSPQRQGGTEAFF.

The chain links TRBV4-1 to TRBJ1-5; D not certain. The length of the CDR3 is 17 residues. Germline V lookup: CDR1 MGHRA, CDR2 YSYEKL. Trimming stripped 0 bases from V and 0 bases from J, with 12 bases between. The CDR3 DNA reads as TGCGCCAGCAGCCAAGATGTAACCGCGCTTAGCAATCAGCCCCAGCATTTT. Its protein is CASSQDVTALSNQPQHF.

The chain recombines TRBV7-9 with TRBJ1-2; D may be TRBD1 (6 bases). This CDR3 region has 13 residues. Trimming removed 5 bases from V and 8 bases from J, with 15 bases in between. The germline CDR1 and CDR2 sequences are SEHNR and FQNEAQ (reference sequence). The CDR3, as DNA: TGTGCCAGCAGCGTTAGCAGGGGCGCGGGCTACACCTTC. Protein sequence: CASSVSRGAGYTF.

The chain uses TRBV6-1 and TRBJ2-7; 8 nucleotides agree with TRBD1. The germline V gene encodes CDR1 MNHNS and CDR2 SASEGT. This CDR3 comprises 15 residues. Trimming cost V 5 bases and J 2 bases; bases outside gene matches: 8. The CDR3 reads CASSLPRTGPYEQYF. The CDR3 nucleotides are TGTGCCAGCAGTTTACCACGGACAGGGCCCTACGAGCAGTACTTC.